This TCR beta chain was captured by sequencing in a study of CD8+CD57+ T cells in acquired aplastic anemia. Study summary: The mean DNA yield obtained from sorted CD4+ and CD8+ cells came to roughly 3 ug. Average CD4+ read depth in healthy donors was about 10.8 million reads. Study-level results: The study identified roughly 29 CD8+ CDR3 sequences shared by patients and controls. Patient and control CD8+ Simpson's diversity was not significantly different.

CDR3 length: 14 residues. Germline assignment: CDR1 SEHNR and CDR2 FQNEAQ (reference sequence). V dropped 5 bases and J dropped 7; count of bases not matched to a gene: 7. Researchers used genomic DNA as the template to profile TCR beta VDJ and CDR3. TCRdb redid the calling of the reads with MiXCR, one entry per CDR3 protein. The data hold around 400,000 distinct CDR3 sequences, with 65% to 80% observed a single time. Details on this clonotype: The antigen remains unidentified.

The chain combines TRBV7-9 with TRBJ2-7; TRBD1 matches at 11 bases. The receptor's source is a human donor in good health, serving as a control. Specimen: sorted CD4+, CD8+, or CD8+CD57+ T cells (not recorded which) from PBMCs. Written as DNA, the CDR3 is TGTGCCAGCAGCCACGGACAGGGGGCTTGGGAGCAGTACTTC. It yields the protein CASSHGQGAWEQYF. Together with reference TRBV7-9 and TRBJ2-7, the CDR3 gives the full variable domain: DTGVSQNPRHKITKRGQNVTFRCDPISEHNRLYWYRQTLGQGPEFLTYFQNEAQLEKSRLLSDRFSAERPKGSFSTLEIQRTEQGDSAMYLCASSHGQGAWEQYFGPGTRLTVT.